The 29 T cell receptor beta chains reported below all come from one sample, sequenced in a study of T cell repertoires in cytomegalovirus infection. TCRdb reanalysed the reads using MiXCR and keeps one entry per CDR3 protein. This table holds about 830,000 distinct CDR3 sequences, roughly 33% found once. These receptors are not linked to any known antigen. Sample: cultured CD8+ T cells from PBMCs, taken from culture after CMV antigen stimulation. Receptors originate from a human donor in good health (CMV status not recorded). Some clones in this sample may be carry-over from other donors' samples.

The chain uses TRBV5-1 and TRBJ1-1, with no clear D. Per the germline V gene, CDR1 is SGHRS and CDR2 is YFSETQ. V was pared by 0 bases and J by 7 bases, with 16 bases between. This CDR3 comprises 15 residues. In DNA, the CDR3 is TGCGCCAGCAGCTTGGCGGCCCATGGGAAGGGTGAAGCTTTCTTT. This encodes CASSLAAHGKGEAFF.

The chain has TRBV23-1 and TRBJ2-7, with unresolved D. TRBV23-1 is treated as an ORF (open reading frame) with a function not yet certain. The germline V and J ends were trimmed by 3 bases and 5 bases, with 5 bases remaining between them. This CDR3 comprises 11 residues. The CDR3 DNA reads TGCGCCAGCAGTCATAGGGACGAGCAGTACTTC. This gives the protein CASSHRDEQYF.

CDR3 sequence: CSVEMMDRNNQPQHF. The CDR3 DNA is TGCAGCGTTGAAATGATGGACAGAAACAATCAGCCCCAGCATTTT. The V gene is TRBV29-1, the J gene TRBJ1-5, with D tentatively TRBD1 (6 bases). The germline V gene encodes CDR1 SQVTM and CDR2 ANQGSEA. V shed 2 bases and J shed 3 bases, with 14 bases lying between them. This CDR3 region has 15 residues.

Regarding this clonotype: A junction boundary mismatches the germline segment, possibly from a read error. The CDR3 coding sequence is TGTGCTAGCAGCCCGTACCGGGGGGCAGATACGCAGTATTTT. This encodes CASSPYRGADTQYF. This chain joins TRBV7-7 and TRBJ2-3, with TRBD2 matching 7 bases. CDR1 and CDR2 from the germline V gene are SSHAT and FNYEAQ (reference sequence). The CDR3 loop spans 14 amino acids.

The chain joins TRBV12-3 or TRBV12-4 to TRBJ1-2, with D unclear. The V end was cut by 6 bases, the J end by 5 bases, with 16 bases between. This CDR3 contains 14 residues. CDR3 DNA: TGTGCCAGCAGGGACGCCTATGGGTTGTATGGCTACACCTTC. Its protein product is CASRDAYGLYGYTF.

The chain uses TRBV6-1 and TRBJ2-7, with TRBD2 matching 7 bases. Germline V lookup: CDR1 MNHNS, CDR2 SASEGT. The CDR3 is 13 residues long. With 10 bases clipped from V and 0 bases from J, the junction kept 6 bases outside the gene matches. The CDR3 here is CAILREGSYEQYF. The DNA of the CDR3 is TGTGCCATCCTAAGGGAGGGCTCCTACGAGCAGTACTTC.

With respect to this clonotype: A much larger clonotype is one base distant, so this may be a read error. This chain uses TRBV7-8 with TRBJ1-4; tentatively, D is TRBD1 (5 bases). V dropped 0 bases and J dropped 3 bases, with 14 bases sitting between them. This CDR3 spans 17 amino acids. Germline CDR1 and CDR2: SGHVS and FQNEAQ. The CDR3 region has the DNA TGTGCCAGCAGCTTAGCGGGGACCGGAACGTCTAATGAAAAACTGTTTTTT. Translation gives CASSLAGTGTSNEKLFF. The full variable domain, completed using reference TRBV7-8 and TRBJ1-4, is GAGVSQSPRYKVAKRGQDVALRCDPISGHVSLFWYQQALGQGPEFLTYFQNEAQLDKSGLPSDRFFAERPEGSVSTLKIQRTQQEDSAVYLCASSLAGTGTSNEKLFFGSGTQLSVL.

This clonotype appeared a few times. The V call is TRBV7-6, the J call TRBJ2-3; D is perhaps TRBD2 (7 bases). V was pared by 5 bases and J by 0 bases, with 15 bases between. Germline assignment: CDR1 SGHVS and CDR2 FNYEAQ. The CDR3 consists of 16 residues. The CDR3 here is CASSPQRGASTDTQYF. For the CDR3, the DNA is TGTGCCAGCAGCCCTCAACGGGGGGCCAGCACAGATACGCAGTATTTT.

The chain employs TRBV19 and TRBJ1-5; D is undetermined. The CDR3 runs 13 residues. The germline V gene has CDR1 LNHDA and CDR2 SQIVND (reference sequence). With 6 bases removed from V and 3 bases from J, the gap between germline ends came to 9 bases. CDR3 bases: TGTGCCAGTAGATCATGGAACAATCAGCCCCAGCATTTT. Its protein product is CASRSWNNQPQHF.

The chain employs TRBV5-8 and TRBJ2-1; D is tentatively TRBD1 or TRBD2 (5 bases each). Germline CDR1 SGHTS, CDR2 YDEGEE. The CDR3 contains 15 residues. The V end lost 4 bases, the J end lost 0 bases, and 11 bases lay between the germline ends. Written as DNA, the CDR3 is TGTGCCAGCAGCGTGGGGACGGCCTCCTACAATGAGCAGTTCTTC. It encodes CASSVGTASYNEQFF.

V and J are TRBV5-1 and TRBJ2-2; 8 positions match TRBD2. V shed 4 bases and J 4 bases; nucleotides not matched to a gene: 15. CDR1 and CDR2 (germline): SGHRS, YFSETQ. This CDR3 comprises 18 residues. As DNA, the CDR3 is TGCGCCAGCAGCCCGGGGAACAGTCCGGGAGGGCCCACCGGGGAGCTGTTTTTT. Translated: CASSPGNSPGGPTGELFF.

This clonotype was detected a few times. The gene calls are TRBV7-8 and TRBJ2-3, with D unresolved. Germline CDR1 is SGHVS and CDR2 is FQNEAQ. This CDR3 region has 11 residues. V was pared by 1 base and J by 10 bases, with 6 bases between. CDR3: CASSLVSAQYF. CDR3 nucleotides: TGTGCCAGCAGCTTAGTGTCGGCGCAGTATTTT.

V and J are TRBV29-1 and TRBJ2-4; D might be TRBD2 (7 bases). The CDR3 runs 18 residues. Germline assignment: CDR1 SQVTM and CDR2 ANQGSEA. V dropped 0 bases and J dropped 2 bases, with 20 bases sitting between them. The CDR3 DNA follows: TGCAGCGTTGAAGAATGGCGGGGGCCGCCTCTAACCAAAAACATTCAGTACTTC. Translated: CSVEEWRGPPLTKNIQYF.

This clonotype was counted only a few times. CDR3 coding DNA: TGTGCCACCGGCTATTCCAGGGGGACTGAAGCTTTCTTT. Translated, it gives CATGYSRGTEAFF. The rearrangement links TRBV11-2 to TRBJ1-1; 7 bases align to TRBD1. V shed 10 bases and J 5 bases; nucleotides not matched to a gene: 10. CDR1 is SGHAT, CDR2 FQNNGV, per germline. The CDR3 runs to 13 residues. Together with reference TRBV11-2 and TRBJ1-1, the CDR3 gives the full variable domain: EAGVAQSPRYKIIEKRQSVAFWCNPISGHATLYWYQQILGQGPKLLIQFQNNGVVDDSQLPKDRFSAERLKGVDSTLKIQPAKLEDSAVYLCATGYSRGTEAFFGQGTRLTVV.

CDR3 coding DNA: TGTGCCAGCATCTGCCGGGACTACGAGCAGTACGTC. Translated: CASICRDYEQYV. The V gene is TRBV2, the J gene TRBJ2-7; possibly TRBD2 for D (5 bases). The germline CDR1 and CDR2 sequences are SNHLY and FYNNEI. The CDR3 has 12 residues. With 7 bases removed from V and 3 bases from J, the gap between germline ends came to 10 bases.

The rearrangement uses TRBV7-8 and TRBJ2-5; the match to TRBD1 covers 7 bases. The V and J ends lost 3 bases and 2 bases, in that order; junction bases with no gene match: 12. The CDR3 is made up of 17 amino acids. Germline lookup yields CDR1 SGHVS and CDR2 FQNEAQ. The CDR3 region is CASSLDRSGASQETQYF. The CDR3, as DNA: TGTGCCAGCAGCTTGGACAGGTCGGGCGCTTCTCAAGAGACCCAGTACTTC.

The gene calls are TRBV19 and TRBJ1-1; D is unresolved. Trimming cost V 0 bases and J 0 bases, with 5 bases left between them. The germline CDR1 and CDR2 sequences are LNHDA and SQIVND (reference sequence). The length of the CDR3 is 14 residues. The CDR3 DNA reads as TGTGCCAGTAGTATAGATACGGTGAACACTGAAGCTTTCTTT. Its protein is CASSIDTVNTEAFF.

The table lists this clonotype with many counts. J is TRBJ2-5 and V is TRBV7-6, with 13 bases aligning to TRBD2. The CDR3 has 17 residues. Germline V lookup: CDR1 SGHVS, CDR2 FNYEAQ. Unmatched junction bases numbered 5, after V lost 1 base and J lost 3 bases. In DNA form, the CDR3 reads TGTGCCAGCAGCTTAGGATCACTAGCGGGGGGGAAAGAGACCCAGTACTTC. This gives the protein CASSLGSLAGGKETQYF.

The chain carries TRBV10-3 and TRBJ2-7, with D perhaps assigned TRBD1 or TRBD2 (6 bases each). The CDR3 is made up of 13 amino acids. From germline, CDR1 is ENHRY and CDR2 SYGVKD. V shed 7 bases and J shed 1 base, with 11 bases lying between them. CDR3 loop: CAIMGGASYEQYF. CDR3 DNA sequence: TGTGCCATCATGGGGGGCGCTTCCTACGAGCAGTACTTC.

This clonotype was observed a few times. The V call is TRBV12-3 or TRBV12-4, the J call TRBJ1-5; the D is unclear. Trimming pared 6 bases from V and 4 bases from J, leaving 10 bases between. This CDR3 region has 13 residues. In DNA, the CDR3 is TGTGCCAGCAGCCAAGCCCCTAATCAGCCCCAGCATTTT. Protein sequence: CASSQAPNQPQHF.

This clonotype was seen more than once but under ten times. CDR3 region: CASSLGQSKYTGELFF. CDR3 nucleotide sequence: TGTGCCAGCAGTCTGGGACAGTCTAAGTACACCGGGGAGCTGTTTTTT. The chain has TRBV6-5 and TRBJ2-2; TRBD1 aligns across 7 bases. Germline loops: CDR1 MNHEY, CDR2 SVGAGI. Trimming cost V 5 bases and J 3 bases; bases outside gene matches: 9. CDR3 length: 16 amino acids.

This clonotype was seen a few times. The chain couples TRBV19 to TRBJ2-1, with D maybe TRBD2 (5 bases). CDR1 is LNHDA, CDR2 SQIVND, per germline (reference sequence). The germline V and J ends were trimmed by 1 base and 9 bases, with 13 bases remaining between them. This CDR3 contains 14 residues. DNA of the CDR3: TGTGCCAGTAGTATAGCGGCTAGCAGCCGTGAGCAGTTCTTC. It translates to CASSIAASSREQFF.

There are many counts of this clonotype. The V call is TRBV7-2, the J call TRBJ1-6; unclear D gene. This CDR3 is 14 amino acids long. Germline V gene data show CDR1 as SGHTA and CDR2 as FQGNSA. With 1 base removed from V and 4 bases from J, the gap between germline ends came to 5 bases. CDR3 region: CASSLGRYNSPLHF. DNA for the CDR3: TGTGCCAGCAGCTTAGGACGGTATAATTCACCCCTCCACTTT.

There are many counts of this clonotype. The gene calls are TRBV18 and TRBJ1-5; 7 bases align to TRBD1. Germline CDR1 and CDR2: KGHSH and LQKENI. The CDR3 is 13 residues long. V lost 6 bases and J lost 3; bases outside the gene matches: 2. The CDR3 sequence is CASSGTANQPQHF. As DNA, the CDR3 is TGTGCCAGCTCGGGGACAGCCAATCAGCCCCAGCATTTT.

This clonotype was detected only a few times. DNA for the CDR3: TGTGCCAGCAGCCGGCTAGGGGGTATTAACACCGGGGAGCTGTTTTTT. It specifies CASSRLGGINTGELFF. The chain combines TRBV14 with TRBJ2-2, with TRBD1 as a possible D gene (6 bases). The germline gives CDR1 SGHDN, CDR2 FVKESK. This CDR3 contains 16 residues. Trimming took 4 bases from V and 2 from J, leaving 14 bases between them. Together with reference TRBV14 and TRBJ2-2, the CDR3 gives the full variable domain: EAGVTQFPSHSVIEKGQTVTLRCDPISGHDNLYWYRRVMGKEIKFLLHFVKESKQDESGMPNNRFLAERTGGTYSTLKVQPAELEDSGVYFCASSRLGGINTGELFFGEGSRLTVL.

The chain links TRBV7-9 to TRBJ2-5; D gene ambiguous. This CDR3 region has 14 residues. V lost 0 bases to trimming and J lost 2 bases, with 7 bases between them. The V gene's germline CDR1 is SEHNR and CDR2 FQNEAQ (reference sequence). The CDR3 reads CASSLALRQETQYF. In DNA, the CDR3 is TGTGCCAGCAGCTTAGCCCTGAGACAAGAGACCCAGTACTTC.

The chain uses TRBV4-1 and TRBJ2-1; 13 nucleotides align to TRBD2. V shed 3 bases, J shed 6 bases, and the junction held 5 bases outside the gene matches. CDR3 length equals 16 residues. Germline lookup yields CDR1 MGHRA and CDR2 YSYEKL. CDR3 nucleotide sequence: TGCGCCAGCAGCCATGTTTGGACTAGCGGGAGCAATGAGCAGTTCTTC. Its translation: CASSHVWTSGSNEQFF.

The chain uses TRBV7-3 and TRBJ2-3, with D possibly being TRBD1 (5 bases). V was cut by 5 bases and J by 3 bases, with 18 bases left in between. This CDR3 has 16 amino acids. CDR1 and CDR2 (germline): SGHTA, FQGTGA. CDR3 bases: TGTGCCAGCAGCGCCCCCGGGCAGGGTGATACAGATACGCAGTATTTT. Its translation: CASSAPGQGDTDTQYF.

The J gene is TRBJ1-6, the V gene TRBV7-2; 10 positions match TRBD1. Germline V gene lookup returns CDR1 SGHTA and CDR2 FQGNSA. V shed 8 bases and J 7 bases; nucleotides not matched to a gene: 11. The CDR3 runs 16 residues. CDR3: CASGRGQGGSNSPLHF. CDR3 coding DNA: TGTGCCAGCGGCCGAGGACAGGGGGGTTCGAATTCACCCCTCCACTTT.